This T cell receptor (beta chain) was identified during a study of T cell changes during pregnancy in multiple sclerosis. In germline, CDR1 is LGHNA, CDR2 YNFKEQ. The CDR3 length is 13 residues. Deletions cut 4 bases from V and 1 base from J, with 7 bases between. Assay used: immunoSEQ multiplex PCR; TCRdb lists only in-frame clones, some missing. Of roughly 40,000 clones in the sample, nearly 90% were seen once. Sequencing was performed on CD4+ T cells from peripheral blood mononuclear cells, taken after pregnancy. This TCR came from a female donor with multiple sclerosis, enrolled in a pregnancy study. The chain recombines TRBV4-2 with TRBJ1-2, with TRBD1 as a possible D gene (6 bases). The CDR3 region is CASSRDNNYGYTF. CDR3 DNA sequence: TGTGCCAGCAGCCGGGACAATAACTATGGCTACACCTTC.